This T cell receptor beta chain was recovered during a study of Ad26.COV2.S vaccination and SARS-CoV-2 variants. Generated by immunoSEQ multiplex PCR, the TCRdb table keeps only in-frame clones and is missing some. The sample shows approximately 400,000 clones, around 92% of them seen only once. Germline-derived CDR1 and CDR2 are PRHDT and FYEKMQ (reference sequence). The ends lost 6 bases at V and 2 bases at J; junction bases unmatched: 17. This CDR3 is built from 19 residues. The genes are TRBV13 and TRBJ2-3; TRBD1 aligns across 10 bases. The sequencing here drew on peripheral blood, taken after recovery from COVID-19. This sequence originates from a human donor who had recovered from COVID-19. In DNA form, the CDR3 reads TGTGCCAGCAGTTACATCCCCATGGGACAGGGGTTTGACACAGATACGCAGTATTTT. It codes for CASSYIPMGQGFDTDTQYF.